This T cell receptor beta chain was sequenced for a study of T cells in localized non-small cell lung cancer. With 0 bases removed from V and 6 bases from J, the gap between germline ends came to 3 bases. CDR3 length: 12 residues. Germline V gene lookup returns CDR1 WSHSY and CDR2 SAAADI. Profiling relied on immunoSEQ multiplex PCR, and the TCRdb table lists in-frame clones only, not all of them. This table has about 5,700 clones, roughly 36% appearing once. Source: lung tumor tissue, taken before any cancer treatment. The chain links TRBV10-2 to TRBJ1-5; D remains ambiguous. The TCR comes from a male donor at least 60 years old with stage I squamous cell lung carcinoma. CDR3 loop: CASSESSQPQHF. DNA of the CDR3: TGCGCCAGCAGTGAGTCCTCTCAGCCCCAGCATTTT.